The rows below give T cell receptor beta chains drawn from one sample of a study of cytomegalovirus exposure and HLA in healthy donors. Clones were sequenced by immunoSEQ multiplex PCR, and TCRdb holds only the in-frame ones, with some missing. The table lists fewer than 80,000 clones, more than 75% of them singletons. Material: PBMCs. These receptors came from a man aged 18 to 29 in good health and CMV-seronegative. Both conserved end residues are part of each CDR3. D genes are given only for firm matches. Part of the rows lack a size; the others show once, few, many or a class for expanded clones.

>TRBV30|-|TRBD1|TRBJ2-1
TGTGCCTGGAGTACTCCCGGGACAGGGACCTACAATGAGCAGTTCTTC
CAWSTPGTGTYNEQFF
>TRBV18|once|-|TRBJ1-1
TGTGCCAGCTCACCGCAGGGGAACACTGAAGCTTTCTTT
CASSPQGNTEAFF
>TRBV6-5|-|TRBD1|TRBJ1-6
TGTGCCAGCAAAAGAGCAGGGGGCTCACCCCTCCACTTT
CASKRAGGSPLHF
>TRBV7-9|-|TRBD1|TRBJ1-5
TGTGCCAGCAGCTGGACAGGGCCGAATCAGCCCCAGCATTTT
CASSWTGPNQPQHF
>TRBV27|-|TRBD1|TRBJ1-3
TGTGCCAGCAGTCCCACAGGACAGGGGAACACCATATATTTT
CASSPTGQGNTIYF
>TRBV7-7|-|-|TRBJ1-2
TGTGCCAGCAGCCCAGGGGTAGGCTATGGCTACACCTTC
CASSPGVGYGYTF
>TRBV9|few|-|TRBJ2-4
TGTGCCAGCAGCTCCAGGGGACCCAAAAACATTCAGTACTTC
CASSSRGPKNIQYF
>TRBV28|-|TRBD2|TRBJ2-1
TGTGCCAGCAGTTTACTAGCGGGGGGGCCCAATGAGCAGTTCTTC
CASSLLAGGPNEQFF
>TRBV4-2|-|-|TRBJ1-3
TGTGCCAGCAGCCAAGGGGCGGAGGCCACCATATATTTT
CASSQGAEATIYF
>TRBV5-4|-|TRBD2|TRBJ2-3
TGTGCCAGCAGCTTGTATCGCGGGGGGGGAACAGATACGCAGTATTTT
CASSLYRGGGTDTQYF
>TRBV5-1|few|TRBD1|TRBJ2-1
TGCGCCAGCAGCCCACTGGACAGGGTGGGATACAATGAGCAGTTCTTC
CASSPLDRVGYNEQFF
>TRBV11-2|-|-|TRBJ1-1
TGTGCCAGCAGCTTAGCCCAGGGGAGCACTGAAGCTTTCTTT
CASSLAQGSTEAFF
>TRBV6-1|-|-|TRBJ1-1
TGTGCCAGCAGTGAACTAGCAGTCATGAACACTGAAGCTTTCTTT
CASSELAVMNTEAFF
>TRBV4-3|few|-|TRBJ1-1
TGCGCCAGCAGCCAACACGCACGTATACAGGGTGAAGCTTTCTTT
CASSQHARIQGEAFF
>TRBV27|few|TRBD1|TRBJ2-5
TGTGCCAGCAGTTCAAAAGGGGGCAGGGAGACCCAGTACTTC
CASSSKGGRETQYF
>TRBV29-1|-|-|TRBJ2-1
TGCAGCGGACTAGGGACGGTGACCTACAATGAGCAGTTCTTC
CSGLGTVTYNEQFF
>TRBV13|-|-|TRBJ1-2
TGTGCCAGCAGCTCTGCAGGGGTTCTTTATGGCTACACCTTC
CASSSAGVLYGYTF
>TRBV4-1|-|-|TRBJ2-7
TGCGCCAGCAGCCAAGTACGGGGGAAGGCCTACGAGCAGTACTTC
CASSQVRGKAYEQYF
>TRBV7-9|-|-|TRBJ2-2
TGTGCCAGCAGCTCAGTAGATAGCGGCACCGGGGAGCTGTTTTTT
CASSSVDSGTGELFF
>TRBV27|-|TRBD2|TRBJ2-3
TGTGCCAGCAGTTACCGTGCGGGACTAGCGGCTAGCACAGATACGCAGTATTTT
CASSYRAGLAASTDTQYF
>TRBV6-1|-|TRBD1|TRBJ1-5
TGTGCCAGCACTATCGACAGGGTGCTGCAGCCCCAGCATTTT
CASTIDRVLQPQHF
>TRBV28|-|-|TRBJ2-6
TGTGCCAGCAGCCGTGGGCCGCACTCTGGGGCCAACGTCCTGACTTTC
CASSRGPHSGANVLTF
>TRBV7-9|few|-|TRBJ2-7
TGTGCCAGCAGCCCTAACCTTTACGAGCAGTACTTC
CASSPNLYEQYF
>TRBV6-1|few|-|TRBJ1-3
TGTGCCAGCAGTGAATATTATCAGGAGGTTAATGGTCGGAACACCATATATTTT
CASSEYYQEVNGRNTIYF
>TRBV9|-|TRBD1|TRBJ1-5
TGTGCCAGTGGACAGGGGGCCCAGCCCCAGCATTTT
CASGQGAQPQHF
>TRBV7-6|-|TRBD1|TRBJ2-7
TGTGCCAGCAGCCTGGGACAGGGTCGCGAGCAGTACTTC
CASSLGQGREQYF
>TRBV5-1|-|-|TRBJ1-4
TGCGCCAGCAGCTTAAGGGGAGGGTCCTTTGAAAAACTGTTTTTT
CASSLRGGSFEKLFF
>TRBV9|-|TRBD2|TRBJ2-2
TGTGCCAGCAGCGTAGGAATAGCGGGGGGGCGGCCCGGGGAGCTGTTTTTT
CASSVGIAGGRPGELFF
>TRBV11-2|-|-|TRBJ1-1
TGTGCCAGCAGCTCCAGTCGCACTGAAGCTTTCTTT
CASSSSRTEAFF
>TRBV7-2|-|TRBD1|TRBJ1-2
TGTGCCAGCAGCTTAGGGCCGGGGGGCAGGGGGCCCCATGATGGCTACACCTTC
CASSLGPGGRGPHDGYTF
>TRBV6-4|-|-|TRBJ2-3
TGTGCCAGCAGTGATTCGGAGACAGGGGAGGGTACAGATACGCAGTATTTT
CASSDSETGEGTDTQYF
>TRBV4-3|-|-|TRBJ1-6
TGCGCCAGCTCAGACAGGCGATATAATTCACCCCTCCACTTT
CASSDRRYNSPLHF
>TRBV7-2|-|-|TRBJ1-5
TGTGCCAGCAGCTTAGAGCGGGGACAGCCCCAGCATTTT
CASSLERGQPQHF
>TRBV7-3|-|TRBD2|TRBJ2-3
TGTGCCAGCAGCTTAACACGGGGGGGCCCAGATACGCAGTATTTT
CASSLTRGGPDTQYF
>TRBV2|-|-|TRBJ2-2
TGTGCCAGCAGTCCCCTTGGTTCTCGCGGGGACACCGGGGAGCTGTTTTTT
CASSPLGSRGDTGELFF
>TRBV15|-|-|TRBJ1-5
TGTGCCACCAGCAGAGACAGCCAATGGTTGGGGGGGCGAGGGAATCAGCCCCAGCATTTT
CATSRDSQWLGGRGNQPQHF
>TRBV28|-|TRBD1|TRBJ1-2
TGTGCCAGCAAGAATTGGGCGGACAGGGGTCCCGGTGGCTACACCTTC
CASKNWADRGPGGYTF
>TRBV9|-|TRBD1|TRBJ1-4
TGTGCCAGCGGTGCAGGGGGCGGATATGATGAAAAACTGTTTTTT
CASGAGGGYDEKLFF
>TRBV12-5|-|-|TRBJ2-3
TGTGCTAGTGGGCAGGGGTTCACAGATACGCAGTATTTT
CASGQGFTDTQYF
>TRBV6-5|-|-|TRBJ1-4
TGTGCCAGCAGTCGTGCGAGTGAAAAACTGTTTTTT
CASSRASEKLFF
>TRBV5-5|-|-|TRBJ1-6
TGTGCCAGCAGCTTGGCACCAGGGGTCGGTTCACCCCTCCACTTT
CASSLAPGVGSPLHF
>TRBV18|-|TRBD1|TRBJ1-6
TGTGCCAGCTCACCTGACAGGGGGCGGGATTCACCCCTCCACTTT
CASSPDRGRDSPLHF
>TRBV6-1|few|TRBD1|TRBJ1-4
TGTGCCAGCAGTGAGGGGACAGATAGTGAAAAACTGTTTTTT
CASSEGTDSEKLFF
>TRBV19|-|TRBD2|TRBJ2-2
TGTGCCACCGGGACTAGCGGGGTCCCGGGGACCGGGGAGCTGTTTTTT
CATGTSGVPGTGELFF
>TRBV6-5|once|TRBD2|TRBJ2-3
TGTGCCAGCAGTTACTTTGCGGGGGGAAGCACAGATACGCAGTATTTT
CASSYFAGGSTDTQYF
>TRBV28|-|-|TRBJ1-2
TGTGCCAGCAGTCCGGTTTCTTATGGCTACACCTTC
CASSPVSYGYTF
>TRBV5-1|-|-|TRBJ2-3
TGCGCCAGCAGCTTGTCAGGGACACAGGGTGATACGCAGTATTTT
CASSLSGTQGDTQYF
>TRBV5-1|-|-|TRBJ1-1
TGCGCCAGCAGTTACAGGGAGAACACTGAAGCTTTCTTT
CASSYRENTEAFF
>TRBV27|-|-|TRBJ1-2
TGTGCCAGCAGGGCTCGCCAGGGAGGATGGGGCTACACCTTC
CASRARQGGWGYTF
>TRBV30|-|-|TRBJ1-1
TGTGCCTGGAAGCCAGGGGTGAACACTGAAGCTTTCTTT
CAWKPGVNTEAFF
>TRBV19|-|-|TRBJ1-5
TGTGCCAGTGGGGACATGAACGGTCAGCCCCAGCATTTT
CASGDMNGQPQHF
>TRBV29-1|-|-|TRBJ1-2
TGCGTCACACCGGGAGGGGACGCCCCTGGCTACACCTTC
CVTPGGDAPGYTF
>TRBV7-2|-|-|TRBJ2-2
TGTGCCAGCAGCATTCGGGGCGGGACGAACACCGGGGAGCTGTTTTTT
CASSIRGGTNTGELFF
>TRBV7-3|once|-|TRBJ2-3
TGTGCCAGCAGCTTAAGGCAGGGTCCCACAGATACGCAGTATTTT
CASSLRQGPTDTQYF
>TRBV6-1|-|TRBD1|TRBJ2-1
TGTGCCAGCAGTGGGTGGACAGGGGGCTTTAATGAGCAGTTCTTC
CASSGWTGGFNEQFF
>TRBV5-1|-|TRBD1|TRBJ1-2
TGCGCCAGCAGTTCCGGGACAGGGTCCCTTAACTATGGCTACACCTTC
CASSSGTGSLNYGYTF
>TRBV11-2|-|-|TRBJ2-4
TGTGCCAGCAGCTTAGACCCAGGCGGGGGCATGGACATTCAGTACTTC
CASSLDPGGGMDIQYF
>TRBV18|-|TRBD1|TRBJ2-1
TGTGCCAGCTCACCCGTGGGGTCGGGACAGGGTCACAATGAGCAGTTCTTC
CASSPVGSGQGHNEQFF
>TRBV11-2|-|-|TRBJ2-7
TGTGCCAGCAGCTCCCTTGACAAGTCCTACGAGCAGTACTTC
CASSSLDKSYEQYF